This is a list of T cell receptor beta chains from one sample in a study of shared clonotypes between healthy human individuals. Some clones are missing from TCRdb's copy, which holds only in-frame ones; the method was immunoSEQ multiplex PCR. The sample lists 450,000 to 550,000 clones, 75% to 85% occurring once. Sequencing used PBMCs. The receptors shown here come from a woman in her 40s in good health. Some clones in this sample may be carry-over from other donors' samples. Each CDR3 is given without its conserved first and last residue. Each record gives: V gene, J gene, CDR3 length, CDR3 protein.

v_gene: TRBV5-1
j_gene: TRBJ1-2
len: 11
CDR3aa: ASSQTGNYGYT

v_gene: TRBV5-4
j_gene: TRBJ2-3
len: 14
CDR3aa: ASSLGGPASTDTQY

v_gene: TRBV28
j_gene: TRBJ1-4
len: 14
CDR3aa: ASRPPLGRGNEKLF

v_gene: TRBV5-1
j_gene: TRBJ2-1
len: 10
CDR3aa: ASSDSYNEQF

v_gene: TRBV29-1
j_gene: TRBJ2-3
len: 13
CDR3aa: SVVYRQGFTDTQY

v_gene: TRBV12-5
j_gene: TRBJ2-3
len: 14
CDR3aa: ASGPGASLSTDTQY

v_gene: TRBV6-1
j_gene: TRBJ1-2
len: 13
CDR3aa: ASSVKALPPTGYT

v_gene: TRBV15
j_gene: TRBJ2-7
len: 13
CDR3aa: ATSRGAISSYEQY

v_gene: TRBV27
j_gene: TRBJ2-7
len: 12
CDR3aa: ASSPRTSGHEQY

v_gene: TRBV7-2
j_gene: TRBJ2-7
len: 13
CDR3aa: ASSAWDRGQYEQY

v_gene: TRBV18
j_gene: TRBJ2-1
len: 13
CDR3aa: ASSPLQDPHHEQF

v_gene: TRBV2
j_gene: TRBJ1-5
len: 14
CDR3aa: ASSSRTGRSNQPQH

v_gene: TRBV18
j_gene: TRBJ1-5
len: 12
CDR3aa: ASSPDRFGQPQH

v_gene: TRBV25-1
j_gene: TRBJ2-5
len: 12
CDR3aa: ASSEYPLPGEQY

v_gene: TRBV29-1
j_gene: TRBJ2-1
len: 13
CDR3aa: SVAEGSAGYNEQF

v_gene: TRBV4-1
j_gene: TRBJ1-2
len: 13
CDR3aa: ASSPGTGGYYGYT

v_gene: TRBV28
j_gene: TRBJ2-1
len: 13
CDR3aa: ASNVLAGDYNEQF

v_gene: TRBV7-2
j_gene: TRBJ2-7
len: 13
CDR3aa: ASSLAPAGAYEQY

v_gene: TRBV5-4
j_gene: TRBJ2-3
len: 14
CDR3aa: ASSTKTSGSTDTQY

v_gene: TRBV2
j_gene: TRBJ2-2
len: 12
CDR3aa: ASSEAVTTGELF

v_gene: TRBV11-2
j_gene: TRBJ2-3
len: 11
CDR3aa: ASSPREGDTQY

v_gene: TRBV2
j_gene: TRBJ2-5
len: 12
CDR3aa: ASTLAGAQETQY

v_gene: TRBV28
j_gene: TRBJ1-2
len: 12
CDR3aa: ASSLFGTNYGYT

v_gene: TRBV5-4
j_gene: TRBJ2-1
len: 13
CDR3aa: ASSSLGTGDNEQF

v_gene: TRBV6-6
j_gene: TRBJ1-1
len: 11
CDR3aa: ASSAHRGQGAF

v_gene: TRBV28
j_gene: TRBJ2-6
len: 12
CDR3aa: ASGPLSGANVLT

v_gene: TRBV5-1
j_gene: TRBJ2-1
len: 14
CDR3aa: ASSLGLAGSYNEQF

v_gene: TRBV5-6
j_gene: TRBJ2-7
len: 12
CDR3aa: ASSPRRLSDEQY

v_gene: TRBV5-4
j_gene: TRBJ2-7
len: 14
CDR3aa: ASSLKGGSRSYEQY

v_gene: TRBV2
j_gene: TRBJ2-2
len: 9
CDR3aa: ASSVSGELF

v_gene: TRBV19
j_gene: TRBJ2-3
len: 15
CDR3aa: ASSSRGAVRDRDTQY

v_gene: TRBV7-2
j_gene: TRBJ2-3
len: 11
CDR3aa: ASSLDRADTQY

v_gene: TRBV15
j_gene: TRBJ2-1
len: 13
CDR3aa: ATSRTRSSYNEQF

v_gene: TRBV30
j_gene: TRBJ1-1
len: 11
CDR3aa: AWNSAANTEAF

v_gene: TRBV5-1
j_gene: TRBJ2-2
len: 13
CDR3aa: ASSLDGVDTGELF

v_gene: TRBV9
j_gene: TRBJ2-1
len: 14
CDR3aa: ASSVAGGPTYNEQF

v_gene: TRBV5-4
j_gene: TRBJ2-2
len: 13
CDR3aa: ASREADRGTGELF

v_gene: TRBV7-6
j_gene: TRBJ2-3
len: 14
CDR3aa: ASSSTPGQLTDTQY

v_gene: TRBV11-2
j_gene: TRBJ2-2
len: 13
CDR3aa: ASSLGGRGTGELF

v_gene: TRBV4-3
j_gene: TRBJ2-1
len: 18
CDR3aa: ASSQDRGGRGYRGYNEQF

v_gene: TRBV27
j_gene: TRBJ2-7
len: 12
CDR3aa: ASSPHGASYEQY